One sample yielded the 21 T cell receptor beta chains listed below, sequenced in a study of T cells in Graves' hyperthyroidism and ophthalmopathy. TCR beta CDR3 region amplification was performed from RNA transcripts. The TCR CDR3 first-round RT-PCR relied on the HTBI primer set. TCRdb re-called the multiplex PCR reads through MiXCR, storing one row per CDR3 protein. The sample contains about 520,000 distinct CDR3 sequences, about 24% of which appear only once. Sequenced: blood. The receptors shown here come from a woman aged 25 to 39 with Graves' ophthalmopathy.

The chain employs TRBV12-3 or TRBV12-4 and TRBJ2-7, with 7 bases fitting TRBD2. The CDR3 contains 15 residues. Germline trimming cut 3 bases from V and 4 bases from J; bases unmatched to any gene: 9. This CDR3 reads CASSFRLTSEYEQYF. CDR3 bases: TGTGCCAGCAGTTTTCGCCTCACTAGCGAATACGAGCAGTACTTC.

This clonotype was seen many times. The gene calls are TRBV29-1 and TRBJ2-7; TRBD1 aligns across 10 bases. The trim removed 0 bases at V and 6 bases at J, leaving 5 bases unmatched. Germline values: CDR1 SQVTM, CDR2 ANQGSEA. The CDR3 consists of 14 residues. The CDR3 region is CSVEDRDRGSEQYF. DNA of the CDR3: TGCAGCGTTGAAGATAGGGACAGGGGCTCCGAGCAGTACTTC.

This clonotype was recorded at least ten times. This CDR3 reads CAIHSSLGDEQYF. CDR3 nucleotides: TGTGCCATCCACTCGAGTCTCGGCGACGAGCAGTACTTC. This chain connects TRBV6-1 to TRBJ2-7; D is unresolved. The CDR3 is 13 amino acids. Germline lookup yields CDR1 MNHNS and CDR2 SASEGT. With 10 bases removed from V and 5 bases from J, the gap between germline ends came to 18 bases.

This clonotype has a count of ten or more. The chain is built from TRBV19 and TRBJ2-7; TRBD1 agrees at 10 bases. V dropped 6 bases and J dropped 6; count of bases not matched to a gene: 8. Germline loops: CDR1 LNHDA, CDR2 SQIVND (reference sequence). The CDR3 is 14 residues long. CDR3 DNA sequence: TGTGCCAGTAGATCCGGGACAGGGGAGCTCGAGCAGTACTTC. Protein product: CASRSGTGELEQYF.

In this sample, this clonotype turned up many times. The chain joins TRBV6-5 to TRBJ2-7; D call uncertain. V was trimmed by 0 bases and J by 6 bases, leaving 9 bases between them. The germline V gene encodes CDR1 MNHEY and CDR2 SVGAGI. The CDR3 extends over 13 amino acids. The CDR3 here is CASSYSNRREQYF. The CDR3 DNA reads TGTGCCAGCAGTTACTCAAACAGACGCGAGCAGTACTTC.

The chain combines TRBV20-1 with TRBJ2-7; TRBD1 agrees at 10 bases. Trimming cost V 0 bases and J 5 bases; bases outside gene matches: 7. CDR1 and CDR2 (germline): DFQATT, SNEGSKA (reference sequence). The CDR3 is 15 amino acids. For the CDR3, the DNA is TGCAGTGCTAGAGATCAGGGACAGGGGATTAACGAGCAGTACTTC. The encoded protein is CSARDQGQGINEQYF.

This clonotype has ten or more counts. The rearrangement uses TRBV11-2 and TRBJ2-5, with D possibly TRBD2 on 5 matching bases. The length of the CDR3 is 12 residues. The germline CDR1 and CDR2 sequences are SGHAT and FQNNGV. V shed 4 bases and J shed 10 bases, with 13 bases lying between them. CDR3 sequence reads: CASSSGFRIQYF. Written as DNA, the CDR3 is TGTGCCAGCAGCTCGGGGTTTCGTATCCAGTACTTC.

Concerning this clonotype: One base away lies a much larger clone, so this may be a sequencing read error. V usage is TRBV7-3 and J usage is TRBJ1-2; no firm D call. Germline CDR1 reads SGHTA; CDR2 reads FQGTGA. CDR3 length: 14 amino acids. The CDR3 coding sequence is TGTGCCAGCAGCTTAACTAAAGACTCTTATGGCTTCACCTTC. It encodes CASSLTKDSYGFTF.

This chain links TRBV27 with TRBJ1-1; 7 bases match TRBD1. Germline trimming cut 5 bases from V and 1 base from J; bases unmatched to any gene: 7. Germline CDR1 is MNHEY and CDR2 is SMNVEV (reference sequence). This CDR3 spans 15 amino acids. This CDR3 reads CASSIRGATNTEAFF. The CDR3 coding sequence is TGTGCCAGCAGTATCAGGGGGGCCACGAACACTGAAGCTTTCTTT.

The rearrangement uses TRBV6-5 and TRBJ2-7; possible D gene TRBD2, 5 bases. This CDR3 comprises 13 residues. CDR1 and CDR2 from the germline V gene are MNHEY and SVGAGI. Trimming took 4 bases from V and 6 from J, leaving 13 bases between them. The CDR3 here is CASSSPIRGEQYF. The CDR3 bases are TGTGCCAGCAGTTCCCCCATCCGGGGCGAGCAGTACTTC.

V gene TRBV18 combines with J gene TRBJ1-2, with D hard to call. Germline values: CDR1 KGHSH, CDR2 LQKENI. Trimming shortened V by 3 bases and J by 4 bases, and 21 bases separated the two germline ends. The CDR3 runs 17 residues. DNA of the CDR3: TGTGCCAGCTCACCGGTCGACGCCCTCGAGATGGTCTATGGCTACACCTTC. Translation gives CASSPVDALEMVYGYTF.

Turning to this clonotype: Possible read error: a much larger clone is one base away. The chain employs TRBV5-8 and TRBJ2-5; the match to TRBD1 covers 12 bases. The CDR3 consists of 16 residues. The germline V gene encodes CDR1 SGHTS and CDR2 YDEGEE. For the CDR3, the DNA is TGTGCCAGCAGCCAATCCGGGACAGGGGGCCAAGAGACCAAGTACTTC. It translates to CASSQSGTGGQETKYF. The complete variable domain, with remaining parts taken from reference TRBV5-8 and TRBJ2-5, reads EAGVTQSPTHLIKTRGQQATLRCSPISGHTSVYWYQQALGLGLQFLLWYDEGEERNRGNFPPRFSGRQFPNYSSELNVNALELEDSALYLCASSQSGTGGQETKYFGPGTRLLVL.

The chain links TRBV7-2 to TRBJ2-7; D may be TRBD1 (5 bases). The CDR3 consists of 14 residues. Germline loops: CDR1 SGHTA, CDR2 FQGNSA. The V and J ends lost 1 base and 3 bases respectively, with 10 bases between them. CDR3 in amino acids: CASSLDWTNYEQYF. The CDR3 DNA is TGTGCCAGCAGCTTAGACTGGACAAACTACGAGCAGTACTTC.

The table lists this clonotype with a few counts. One end of the junction varies from germline; a read error may be responsible. The rearrangement joins TRBV4-1 to TRBJ2-6; D gene uncertain. The V gene's germline CDR1 is MGHRA and CDR2 YSYEKL. This CDR3 comprises 16 residues. The CDR3: CASSQQHNSEANVLTF. CDR3 DNA: TGCGCCAGCAGCCAGCAACATAACTCTGAGGCCAACGTCCTGACTTTC.

This clonotype was picked up a small number of times. The chain has TRBV11-1 and TRBJ1-5; 7 nucleotides match TRBD1. From germline, CDR1 is SGHAT and CDR2 FQDESV (reference sequence). This CDR3 is 16 amino acids long. After removal of 0 bases from V and 4 bases from J, the junction contained 6 bases not matched to a gene. The CDR3 protein is CASSLAQGGTNQPQHF. In DNA form, the CDR3 reads TGTGCCAGCAGCTTAGCGCAGGGGGGGACTAATCAGCCCCAGCATTTT.

This clonotype appeared a few times. V usage is TRBV15 and J usage is TRBJ2-5; TRBD1 or TRBD2 may be the D gene (5 bases each). Germline loops: CDR1 LNHNV, CDR2 YYDKDF (reference sequence). Deletions cut 3 bases from V and 2 bases from J, with 16 bases between. The CDR3 has 16 residues. The CDR3 region is CATSSLPGTDQETQYF. The DNA of the CDR3 is TGTGCCACCAGCAGTTTGCCCGGGACGGATCAAGAGACCCAGTACTTC.

The chain employs TRBV20-1 and TRBJ2-5, with TRBD2 matching over 7 bases. Germline V gene data show CDR1 as DFQATT and CDR2 as SNEGSKA (reference sequence). The CDR3 covers 16 residues. The V and J ends lost 5 bases and 3 bases, in that order; junction bases with no gene match: 15. CDR3 bases: TGCAGTGCTGGAAAAGATTACGGCGGGAGTAAAGAGACCCAGTACTTC. Encoded protein: CSAGKDYGGSKETQYF.

This clonotype was seen only a few times. V gene TRBV4-2 combines with J gene TRBJ2-2, with D perhaps TRBD1 or TRBD2 (5 bases each). CDR3 size: 16 residues. Germline assignment: CDR1 LGHNA and CDR2 YNFKEQ. The V gene lost 1 base and the J gene lost 2 bases, with 11 bases spanning the gap. CDR3 loop: CASSQVGTTNTGELFF. The CDR3 coding sequence is TGTGCCAGCAGCCAAGTAGGGACGACCAACACCGGGGAGCTGTTTTTT.

This clonotype has at least ten counts. V is TRBV19 and J is TRBJ1-5; D is unclear. The CDR3 sequence is 15 residues long. With 5 bases removed from V and 1 base from J, the gap between germline ends came to 12 bases. CDR1 is LNHDA and CDR2 is SQIVND in the germline V gene (reference sequence). The CDR3 sequence: CASSLGVESNQPQHF. The CDR3 DNA follows: TGTGCCAGTAGTCTAGGCGTGGAAAGCAATCAGCCCCAGCATTTT.

V usage is TRBV29-1 and J usage is TRBJ1-1; possible D gene TRBD1, 6 bases. Germline-derived CDR1 and CDR2 are SQVTM and ANQGSEA. The CDR3 extends over 14 amino acids. V lost 4 bases, J lost 0 bases, and 12 bases lay in between. Here the CDR3 reads CSVGGGTMNTEAFF. As DNA, the CDR3 is TGCAGCGTTGGGGGTGGGACAATGAACACTGAAGCTTTCTTT.

This clonotype was recorded at least ten times. V is TRBV30 and J is TRBJ1-2; no clear D. The V gene's germline CDR1 is GTSNPN and CDR2 SVGIG (reference sequence). The CDR3 extends over 12 amino acids. V was cut by 4 bases and J by 7 bases, with 13 bases left in between. The CDR3 DNA sequence: TGTGCCTGGAAGGATAGTTCCTTTGGCTACACCTTC. Its translation is CAWKDSSFGYTF.